A single T cell receptor (beta chain) is shown here with its context. Antigen: not known. The study sampled nominally healthy donors, though unrecorded immune exposures were likely. The CDR3 consists of 15 residues. V lost 0 bases and J 0 bases, leaving 8 bases between the germline ends. Germline assignment: CDR1 MNHNY and CDR2 SVGAGI (reference sequence). Primers: 60 Vbeta forward and 13 Jbeta reverse. Measured with immunoSEQ multiplex PCR; TCRdb has only the in-frame clones, and not every one. This sample yields about 120,000 clones, of which roughly 80% are seen a single time; 2.5% to 3.5% belongs to the top ten. The sample is drawn from a study of cytomegalovirus exposure and HLA in healthy donors. Study-wide findings and caveats: V- and J-gene trimming in TCR beta was tied to a missense DCLRE1C variant by an analysis performed later. On later analysis, the bulk of CMV-associated TCR beta chains appeared to be HLA-restricted.

The chain combines TRBV6-6 with TRBJ2-5; D gene ambiguous. The sample consisted of PBMCs. This TCR was sampled from a woman aged 40 to 50 in good health and CMV-seropositive. CDR3 in amino acids: CASSYSPNNQETQYF. The DNA for the CDR3 is TGTGCCAGCAGTTACTCGCCCAACAACCAAGAGACCCAGTACTTC.